The 27 T cell receptor beta chains below come from one sample, sequenced in a study of beta chain features in type 1 diabetes (dated by TCRdb to 2016 to 2018). The receptor library was made with the immunoSEQ multiplex PCR assay. The entire isolated RNA was reverse transcribed using the High Capacity cDNA Reverse Transcription Kit, and thus expressed TCRB transcripts were sequenced. TCRdb carries this immuneACCESS record with in-frame sequences only. Its versions omit some clonotypes, under half of them owing to an unresolved V gene in the studies checked, with the rest unexplained. The sample data list 130,000 to 150,000 clones, and 6.9% of these were observed just once. The top ten hold about 1.3% of the sample. The sample taken for sequencing was central memory CD4+ T cells from blood. The receptors stem from a woman aged 25 to 45 in good health.

The chain links TRBV28 to TRBJ2-7, with 12 nucleotides matching TRBD2. The CDR3 is 12 residues long. Per the germline V gene, CDR1 is MDHEN and CDR2 is SYDVKM. V shed 5 bases and J 10 bases; nucleotides not matched to a gene: 3. CDR3 residues: CASSKGLAGQYF. The CDR3 coding sequence is TGTGCCAGCAGTAAAGGACTAGCGGGACAGTACTTC.

The V gene is TRBV5-4, the J gene TRBJ2-7; D perhaps matches TRBD2 (5 bases). V gave up 3 bases and J gave up 3 bases, with 16 bases separating them. The CDR3 extends over 15 amino acids. In germline, CDR1 is SGHNT, CDR2 YYREEE (reference sequence). The CDR3 reads CASSSAVVGNYEQYF. As DNA, the CDR3 is TGTGCCAGCAGCTCCGCGGTTGTCGGGAACTACGAGCAGTACTTC.

In nucleotides, the CDR3 is TGTGCCAGCAGCTTGTACAGGGGATACACTGAAGCTTTCTTT. The encoded protein is CASSLYRGYTEAFF. The rearrangement links TRBV7-2 to TRBJ1-1, with 7 bases that match TRBD1. This CDR3 contains 14 residues. V trimming: 3 bases; J trimming: 3 bases; junction bases outside the gene matches: 4. Germline loops: CDR1 SGHTA, CDR2 FQGNSA.

A few counts support this clone. This rearrangement joins TRBV7-9 to TRBJ2-7, with a weak D call TRBD2 (6 bases). Germline V gives CDR1 SEHNR, CDR2 FQNEAQ (reference sequence). Trimming shortened V by 0 bases and J by 4 bases, and 10 bases separated the two germline ends. The CDR3 runs 14 residues. CDR3 region: CASSLAGGRYEQYF. The CDR3 DNA reads as TGTGCCAGCAGCTTAGCGGGGGGACGGTACGAGCAGTACTTC.

This clone was counted a few times. The genes are TRBV7-3 and TRBJ2-1; D is unresolved. Deletions cut 2 bases from V and 9 bases from J, with 17 bases between. CDR1 SGHTA and CDR2 FQGTGA come from the germline V gene. The CDR3 consists of 15 residues. In nucleotides, the CDR3 is TGTGCCAGCAGCTTACAATCTTCCTCACCCAGTGAGCAGTTCTTC. It encodes CASSLQSSSPSEQFF.

The rearrangement joins TRBV5-1 to TRBJ2-5; 12 bases fit TRBD1. V was pared by 0 bases and J by 1 base, with 4 bases of the junction left unmatched. Per the germline V gene, CDR1 is SGHRS and CDR2 is YFSETQ. The CDR3 is 17 amino acids. CDR3 nucleotides: TGCGCCAGCAGCTTGGTTGGGACAGGGGGCGTCCAAGAGACCCAGTACTTC. Protein: CASSLVGTGGVQETQYF.

The gene calls are TRBV4-2 and TRBJ2-5; 10 bases agree with TRBD2. The CDR3 totals 17 residues. With 1 base clipped from V and 5 bases from J, the junction kept 10 bases outside the gene matches. Germline assignment: CDR1 LGHNA and CDR2 YNFKEQ. CDR3 amino acids: CASSQGMTSGLLETQYF. In nucleotides, the CDR3 is TGTGCCAGCAGCCAAGGAATGACTAGCGGGCTTTTGGAGACCCAGTACTTC.

At least ten counts were recorded for this clone. The V and J genes are TRBV30 and TRBJ1-1; weak D call: TRBD1 (5 bases). Germline loops: CDR1 GTSNPN, CDR2 SVGIG (reference sequence). V shed 0 bases and J shed 0 bases, with 8 bases lying between them. CDR3 length equals 14 residues. CDR3 coding DNA: TGTGCCTGGAGTGTGGGGCCGGTGAACACTGAAGCTTTCTTT. Translation gives CAWSVGPVNTEAFF.

This clone was counted ten times or more. The rearrangement links TRBV30 to TRBJ2-3; D remains unclear. Between the trimmed V and J ends, which lost 0 bases and 1 base, there was a span of 5 bases. This CDR3 has 13 amino acids. The V gene's germline CDR1 is GTSNPN and CDR2 SVGIG (reference sequence). The DNA of the CDR3 is TGTGCCTGGAGTGTACATGGCACAGATACGCAGTATTTT. This translates into CAWSVHGTDTQYF.

The J gene is TRBJ2-7, the V gene TRBV7-3; TRBD2 matches at 9 bases. Germline V gene sequence: CDR1 SGHTA, CDR2 FQGTGA. V shed 0 bases and J 3 bases; nucleotides not matched to a gene: 0. The length of the CDR3 is 14 residues. DNA of the CDR3: TGTGCCAGCAGCTTAACTAGCGGGAGCTACGAGCAGTACTTC. It translates to CASSLTSGSYEQYF.

The chain has TRBV7-2 and TRBJ2-1; TRBD2 aligns across 13 bases. The trim removed 5 bases at V and 3 bases at J, leaving 10 bases unmatched. Germline CDR1 and CDR2: SGHTA and FQGNSA. The CDR3 sequence is 18 residues long. This CDR3 is CASSPGLAGDRGYNEQFF. CDR3 nucleotide sequence: TGTGCCAGCAGCCCCGGACTAGCGGGAGATAGGGGCTACAATGAGCAGTTCTTC. Combining the CDR3 with reference TRBV7-2 and TRBJ2-1 gives the whole variable domain GAGVSQSPSNKVTEKGKDVELRCDPISGHTALYWYRQSLGQGLEFLIYFQGNSAPDKSGLPSDRFSAERTGGSVSTLTIQRTQQEDSAVYLCASSPGLAGDRGYNEQFFGPGTRLTVL.

This clone was counted between two and nine times. One end of the junction varies from germline; a read error may be responsible. The J gene is TRBJ1-1, the V gene TRBV7-9; 9 nucleotides agree with TRBD1. CDR3 length: 16 residues. Germline lookup yields CDR1 SEHNR and CDR2 FQNEAQ (reference sequence). CDR3 loop: CASSLNPGQGNTEAFF. The CDR3, as DNA: TGCGCCAGCAGTCTAAATCCGGGACAGGGGAACACTGAAGCTTTCTTT.

The CDR3 loop reads CASSFTAGGAETQYF. CDR3 DNA sequence: TGTGCCAGCAGCTTTACCGCAGGGGGCGCGGAGACCCAGTACTTC. This chain joins TRBV5-4 and TRBJ2-5; 8 nucleotides align to TRBD1. CDR1 and CDR2 from the germline V gene are SGHNT and YYREEE (reference sequence). CDR3 size: 15 residues. J was trimmed by 5 bases and V by 2 bases; bases with no gene match: 8.

This clone was detected many times. This chain links TRBV18 with TRBJ2-5, with no clear D. The CDR3 runs to 13 residues. Germline lookup yields CDR1 KGHSH and CDR2 LQKENI. Trimming stripped 4 bases from V and 2 bases from J, with 8 bases between. The CDR3 region has the DNA TGTGCCAGCTCACTGCGCGGACAAGAGACCCAGTACTTC. Amino acid sequence: CASSLRGQETQYF.

This clone has a count of ten or more. J is TRBJ2-1 and V is TRBV4-2; 12 bases line up with TRBD2. Losses at the gene ends were 4 bases for V and 6 bases for J; bases not matched to a gene: 1. Germline-derived CDR1 and CDR2 are LGHNA and YNFKEQ. This CDR3 comprises 14 residues. CDR3 nucleotide sequence: TGTGCCAGCAGCCGGGGACTAGCGGGCAATGAGCAGTTCTTC. Translating it yields CASSRGLAGNEQFF.

The chain combines TRBV27 with TRBJ1-4; D gene unclear. This CDR3 has 16 amino acids. The germline V and J ends were trimmed by 2 bases and 5 bases, with 15 bases remaining between them. Per germline, CDR1 MNHEY and CDR2 SMNVEV (reference sequence). This CDR3 is CASSLRPGILNEKLFF. CDR3 nucleotides: TGTGCCAGCAGTTTACGTCCCGGGATACTAAATGAAAAACTGTTTTTT. Full variable domain (outside the CDR3, taken from reference TRBV27 and TRBJ1-4): EAQVTQNPRYLITVTGKKLTVTCSQNMNHEYMSWYRQDPGLGLRQIYYSMNVEVTDKGDVPEGYKVSRKEKRNFPLILESPSPNQTSLYFCASSLRPGILNEKLFFGSGTQLSVL.

The rearrangement uses TRBV11-2 and TRBJ2-1; 7 bases align to TRBD2. V shed 5 bases and J 5 bases; nucleotides not matched to a gene: 6. CDR3 length equals 14 residues. Germline V gene sequence: CDR1 SGHAT, CDR2 FQNNGV. Here the CDR3 reads CASSKLAINNEQFF. The DNA of the CDR3 is TGTGCCAGCAGCAAACTAGCGATCAACAATGAGCAGTTCTTC.

This clone was recorded many times. The genes are TRBV28 and TRBJ2-7, with 8 bases fitting TRBD1. Germline loops: CDR1 MDHEN, CDR2 SYDVKM. J was trimmed by 1 base and V by 6 bases; bases with no gene match: 5. The CDR3 is 14 amino acids. Here the CDR3 DNA reads TGTGCCAGCAGCCGGACAGGGCTGTCCTACGAGCAGTACTTC. Translating it yields CASSRTGLSYEQYF.

V usage is TRBV9 and J usage is TRBJ2-3; TRBD1 matches at 8 bases. Germline CDR1 is SGDLS and CDR2 is YYNGEE. This CDR3 contains 17 residues. Trimming took 0 bases from V and 4 from J; bases not matched to a gene: 10. CDR3 bases: TGTGCCAGCAGCGTAGGCACGGGACAGGTCGGGGCAGATACGCAGTATTTT. It specifies CASSVGTGQVGADTQYF.

This clone was observed a few times. CDR3 residues: CASAPRGWTEAFF. Written as DNA, the CDR3 is TGTGCTAGTGCCCCCAGGGGCTGGACTGAAGCTTTCTTT. This chain joins TRBV12-5 and TRBJ1-1, with D perhaps TRBD1 (6 bases). The V end lost 7 bases, the J end lost 5 bases, and 14 bases lay between the germline ends. This CDR3 has 13 residues. Germline V gene sequence: CDR1 LGHNT, CDR2 FRNRAP.

The rearrangement uses TRBV28 and TRBJ1-2, with D hard to call. The V gene's germline CDR1 is MDHEN and CDR2 SYDVKM. The CDR3 runs 14 residues. V was shortened by 7 bases and J by 0 bases, with 12 bases between the two germline ends. The chain's CDR3 is CASTHGRSNYGYTF. The CDR3 DNA reads TGTGCCAGCACCCACGGGAGATCTAACTATGGCTACACCTTC.

This clone was picked up a small number of times. This sequence joins TRBV6-4 and TRBJ2-1, with 14 bases lining up with TRBD2. The CDR3 sequence is 19 residues long. Germline assignment: CDR1 MRHNA and CDR2 SNTAGT. Trimming cost V 6 bases and J 0 bases; bases outside gene matches: 10. This CDR3 is CASRRGLAGAGLSYNEQFF. As DNA, the CDR3 is TGTGCCAGCAGGCGGGGACTAGCGGGGGCAGGCCTCTCCTACAATGAGCAGTTCTTC.

V gene TRBV7-9 combines with J gene TRBJ2-7, with 8 bases that match TRBD1. Germline-derived CDR1 and CDR2 are SEHNR and FQNEAQ (reference sequence). The junction had 10 bases not matched to a gene; V was cut back by 4 bases and J by 2 bases. This CDR3 comprises 16 residues. CDR3 residues: CASSSTPQGATYEQYF. The CDR3 coding sequence is TGTGCCAGCAGCTCAACCCCTCAGGGGGCTACCTACGAGCAGTACTTC.

The chain links TRBV30 to TRBJ1-1; 9 nucleotides align to TRBD1. Trimming took 7 bases from V and 1 from J; bases not matched to a gene: 10. The CDR3 length is 15 residues. CDR1 is GTSNPN and CDR2 is SVGIG in the germline V gene (reference sequence). The CDR3 is CASSPGQGANTEAFF. The CDR3, as DNA: TGTGCCTCCTCTCCGGGACAGGGTGCGAACACTGAAGCTTTCTTT.

This clone has a count of ten or more. The chain combines TRBV30 with TRBJ1-1; 8 nucleotides align to TRBD1. Germline V lookup: CDR1 GTSNPN, CDR2 SVGIG (reference sequence). V gave up 5 bases and J gave up 14 bases; unmatched junction bases: 10. The CDR3 has 11 residues. The chain's CDR3 is CAWGEGQARFF. CDR3 bases: TGTGCCTGGGGGGAGGGACAGGCTCGCTTCTTT.

This clone was seen a handful of times. The gene calls are TRBV5-1 and TRBJ2-3, with 13 bases aligning to TRBD2. CDR3 size: 15 residues. J lost 6 bases, V lost 3 bases, and 4 bases had no gene match. In germline, CDR1 is SGHRS, CDR2 YFSETQ. CDR3 bases: TGCGCCAGCAGCTACAGACTAGCGGGAGGTGATACGCAGTATTTT. Amino acid sequence: CASSYRLAGGDTQYF. Supplemented by reference TRBV5-1 and TRBJ2-3, the full variable domain reads KAGVTQTPRYLIKTRGQQVTLSCSPISGHRSVSWYQQTPGQGLQFLFEYFSETQRNKGNFPGRFSGRQFSNSRSEMNVSTLELGDSALYLCASSYRLAGGDTQYFGPGTRLTVL.

This clone showed up just a few times. The chain uses TRBV18 and TRBJ2-7; 8 nucleotides align to TRBD2. Germline CDR1 reads KGHSH; CDR2 reads LQKENI. This CDR3 has 15 amino acids. Unmatched junction bases numbered 4, after V lost 3 bases and J lost 0 bases. CDR3 sequence (DNA): TGTGCCAGCTCACCTACTAGCGGCGTCTCCTACGAGCAGTACTTC. Its protein product is CASSPTSGVSYEQYF.